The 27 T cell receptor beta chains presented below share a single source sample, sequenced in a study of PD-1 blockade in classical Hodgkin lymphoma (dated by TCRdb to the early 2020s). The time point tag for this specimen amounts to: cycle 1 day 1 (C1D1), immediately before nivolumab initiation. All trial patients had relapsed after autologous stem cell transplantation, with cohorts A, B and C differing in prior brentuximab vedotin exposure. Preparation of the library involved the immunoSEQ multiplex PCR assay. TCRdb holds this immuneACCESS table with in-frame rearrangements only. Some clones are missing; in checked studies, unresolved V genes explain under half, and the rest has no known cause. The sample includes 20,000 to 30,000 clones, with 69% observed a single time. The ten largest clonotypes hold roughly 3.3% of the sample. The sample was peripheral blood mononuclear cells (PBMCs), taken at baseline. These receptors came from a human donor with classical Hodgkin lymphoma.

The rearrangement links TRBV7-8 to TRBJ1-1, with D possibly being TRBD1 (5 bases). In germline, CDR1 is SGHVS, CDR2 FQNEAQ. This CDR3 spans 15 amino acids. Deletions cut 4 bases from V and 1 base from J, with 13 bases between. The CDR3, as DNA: TGTGCCAGCAGCTACCGGACACCCTCGAACACTGAAGCTTTCTTT. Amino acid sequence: CASSYRTPSNTEAFF. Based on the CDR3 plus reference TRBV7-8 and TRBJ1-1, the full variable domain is GAGVSQSPRYKVAKRGQDVALRCDPISGHVSLFWYQQALGQGPEFLTYFQNEAQLDKSGLPSDRFFAERPEGSVSTLKIQRTQQEDSAVYLCASSYRTPSNTEAFFGQGTRLTVV.

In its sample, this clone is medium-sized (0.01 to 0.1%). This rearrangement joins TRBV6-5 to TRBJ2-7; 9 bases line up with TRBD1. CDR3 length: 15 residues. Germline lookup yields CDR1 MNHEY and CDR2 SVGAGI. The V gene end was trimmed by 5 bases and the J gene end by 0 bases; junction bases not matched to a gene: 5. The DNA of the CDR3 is TGTGCCAGCAGTCGGGGGACAGGGAGCTCCTACGAGCAGTACTTC. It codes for CASSRGTGSSYEQYF.

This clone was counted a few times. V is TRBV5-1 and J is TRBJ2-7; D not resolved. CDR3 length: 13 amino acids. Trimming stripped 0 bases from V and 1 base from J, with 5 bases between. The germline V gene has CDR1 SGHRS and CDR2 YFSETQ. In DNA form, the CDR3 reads TGCGCCAGCAGCTTGGCAGTATCCTACGAGCAGTACTTC. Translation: CASSLAVSYEQYF.

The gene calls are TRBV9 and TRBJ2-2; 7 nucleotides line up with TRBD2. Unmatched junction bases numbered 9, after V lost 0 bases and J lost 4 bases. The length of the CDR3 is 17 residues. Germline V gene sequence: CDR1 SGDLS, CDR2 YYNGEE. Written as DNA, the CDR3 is TGTGCCAGCAGCGTAGCTTGGCGGGAGACCCCCACCGGGGAGCTGTTTTTT. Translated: CASSVAWRETPTGELFF.

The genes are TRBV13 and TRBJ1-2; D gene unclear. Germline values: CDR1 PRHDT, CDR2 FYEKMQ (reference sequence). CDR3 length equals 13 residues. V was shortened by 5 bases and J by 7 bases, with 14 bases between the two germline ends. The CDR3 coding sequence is TGTGCCAGCAGCCCTATAGGTTCGGGTGGCTACACCTTC. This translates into CASSPIGSGGYTF. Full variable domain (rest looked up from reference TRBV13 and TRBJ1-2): AAGVIQSPRHLIKEKRETATLKCYPIPRHDTVYWYQQGPGQDPQFLISFYEKMQSDKGSIPDRFSAQQFSDYHSELNMSSLELGDSALYFCASSPIGSGGYTFGSGTRLTVV.

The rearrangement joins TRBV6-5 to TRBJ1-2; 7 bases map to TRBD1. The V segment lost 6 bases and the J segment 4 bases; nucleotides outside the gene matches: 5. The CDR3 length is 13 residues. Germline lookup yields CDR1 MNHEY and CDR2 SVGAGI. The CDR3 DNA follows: TGTGCCAGCAGGACAGGGACAAGCTATGGCTACACCTTC. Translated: CASRTGTSYGYTF.

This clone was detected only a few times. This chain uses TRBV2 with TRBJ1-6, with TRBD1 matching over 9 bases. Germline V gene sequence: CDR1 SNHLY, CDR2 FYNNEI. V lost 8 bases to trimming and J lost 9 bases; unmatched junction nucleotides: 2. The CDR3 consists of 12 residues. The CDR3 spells CASGTGSSPLHF. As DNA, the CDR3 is TGTGCCAGCGGGACAGGGTCTTCACCCCTCCACTTT.

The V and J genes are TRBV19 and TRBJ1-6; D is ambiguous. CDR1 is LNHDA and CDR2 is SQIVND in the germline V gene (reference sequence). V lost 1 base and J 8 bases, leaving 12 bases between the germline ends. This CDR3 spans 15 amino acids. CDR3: CASSIGVGSHSPLHF. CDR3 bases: TGTGCCAGTAGTATAGGCGTGGGCTCCCATTCACCCCTCCACTTT.

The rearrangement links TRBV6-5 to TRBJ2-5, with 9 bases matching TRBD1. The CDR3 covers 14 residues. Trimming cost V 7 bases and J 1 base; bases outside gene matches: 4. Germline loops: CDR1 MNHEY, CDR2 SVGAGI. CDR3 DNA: TGTGCCAGCACCCAGGACAGGGGCCAAGAGACCCAGTACTTC. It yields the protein CASTQDRGQETQYF.

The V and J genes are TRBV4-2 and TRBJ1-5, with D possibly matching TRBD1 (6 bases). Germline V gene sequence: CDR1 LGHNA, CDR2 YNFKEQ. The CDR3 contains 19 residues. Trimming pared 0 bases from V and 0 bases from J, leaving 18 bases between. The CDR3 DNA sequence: TGTGCCAGCAGCCAAGATCGTACGACAGGCTGGGGTAGCAATCAGCCCCAGCATTTT. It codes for CASSQDRTTGWGSNQPQHF.

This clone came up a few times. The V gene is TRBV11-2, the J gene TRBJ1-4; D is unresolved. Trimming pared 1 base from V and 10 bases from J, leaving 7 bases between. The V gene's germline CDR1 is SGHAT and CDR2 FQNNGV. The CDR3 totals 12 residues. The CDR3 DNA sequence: TGTGCCAGCAGCTTAGGGCGGGGAAAACTGTTTTTT. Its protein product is CASSLGRGKLFF.

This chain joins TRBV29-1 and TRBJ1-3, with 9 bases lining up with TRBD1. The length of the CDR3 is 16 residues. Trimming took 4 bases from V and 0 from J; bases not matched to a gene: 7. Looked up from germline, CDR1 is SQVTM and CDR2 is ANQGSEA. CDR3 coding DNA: TGCAGCGTTGGTTTTCGGGACAGGGACTCTGGAAACACCATATATTTT. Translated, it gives CSVGFRDRDSGNTIYF.

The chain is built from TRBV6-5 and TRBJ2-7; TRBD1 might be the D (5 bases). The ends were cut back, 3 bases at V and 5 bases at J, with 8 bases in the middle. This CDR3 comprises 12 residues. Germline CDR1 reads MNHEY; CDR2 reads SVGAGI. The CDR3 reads CASSYEGDEQYF. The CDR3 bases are TGTGCCAGCAGTTATGAAGGGGACGAGCAGTACTTC.

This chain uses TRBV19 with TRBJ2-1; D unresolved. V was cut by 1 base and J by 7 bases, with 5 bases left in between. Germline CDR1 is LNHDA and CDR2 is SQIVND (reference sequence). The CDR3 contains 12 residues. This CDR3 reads CASSIGRNEQFF. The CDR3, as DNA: TGTGCCAGTAGTATAGGTCGGAATGAGCAGTTCTTC.

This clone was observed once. The CDR3 loop is CASSSSTGPYVEAFF. CDR3 coding DNA: TGTGCCAGCAGCTCCTCGACAGGGCCCTACGTCGAAGCTTTCTTT. V gene TRBV7-9 combines with J gene TRBJ1-1; TRBD1 agrees at 7 bases. Trimming at V came to 4 bases and at J to 8 bases, leaving 13 bases not matched to a gene. The V gene's germline CDR1 is SEHNR and CDR2 FQNEAQ (reference sequence). This CDR3 has 15 residues.

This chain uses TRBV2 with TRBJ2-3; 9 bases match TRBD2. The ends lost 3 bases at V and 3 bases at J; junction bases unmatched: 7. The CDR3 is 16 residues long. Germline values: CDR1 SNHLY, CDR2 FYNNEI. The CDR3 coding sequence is TGTGCCAGCAGTGAGCGGGGGGGCCTGAGGACAGATACGCAGTATTTT. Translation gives CASSERGGLRTDTQYF.

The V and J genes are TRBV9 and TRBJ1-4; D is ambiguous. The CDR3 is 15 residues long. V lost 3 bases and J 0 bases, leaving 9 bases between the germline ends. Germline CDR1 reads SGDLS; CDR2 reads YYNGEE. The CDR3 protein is CASSAGSTTNEKLFF. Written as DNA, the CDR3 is TGTGCCAGCAGCGCGGGGAGTACAACTAATGAAAAACTGTTTTTT.

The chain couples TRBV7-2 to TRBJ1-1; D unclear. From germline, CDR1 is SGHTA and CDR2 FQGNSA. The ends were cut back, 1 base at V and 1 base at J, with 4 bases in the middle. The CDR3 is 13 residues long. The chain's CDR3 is CASSLEGNTEAFF. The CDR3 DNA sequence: TGTGCCAGCAGCTTAGAGGGGAACACTGAAGCTTTCTTT.

The DNA for the CDR3 is TGCGCCAGCAGATACGAGAGGGGGACCTACGAGCAGTACTTC. The encoded protein is CASRYERGTYEQYF. V gene TRBV5-1 combines with J gene TRBJ2-7, with a possible D match to TRBD1 (6 bases). Trimming shortened V by 5 bases and J by 2 bases, and 14 bases separated the two germline ends. Germline CDR1 SGHRS, CDR2 YFSETQ. CDR3 length: 14 amino acids.

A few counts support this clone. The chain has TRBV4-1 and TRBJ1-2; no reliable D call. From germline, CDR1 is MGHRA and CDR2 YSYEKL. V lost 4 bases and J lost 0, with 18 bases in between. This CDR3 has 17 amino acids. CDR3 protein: CASSPDPLDGANYGYTF. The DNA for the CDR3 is TGCGCCAGCAGCCCGGACCCCTTGGACGGCGCTAACTATGGCTACACCTTC.

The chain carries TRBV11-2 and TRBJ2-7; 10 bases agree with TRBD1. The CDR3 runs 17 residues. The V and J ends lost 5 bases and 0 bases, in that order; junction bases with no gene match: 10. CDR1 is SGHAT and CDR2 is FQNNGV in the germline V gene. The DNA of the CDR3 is TGTGCCAGCAGCCTCCCTCCGGGACAGGGGAGCTCCTACGAGCAGTACTTC. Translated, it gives CASSLPPGQGSSYEQYF.

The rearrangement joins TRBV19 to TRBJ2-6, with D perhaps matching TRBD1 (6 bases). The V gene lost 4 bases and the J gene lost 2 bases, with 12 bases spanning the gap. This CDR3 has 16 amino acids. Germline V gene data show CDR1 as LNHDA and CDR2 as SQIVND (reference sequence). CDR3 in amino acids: CASSTLRDTGANVLTF. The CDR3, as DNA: TGTGCCAGTAGTACCCTCAGGGACACTGGGGCCAACGTCCTGACTTTC.

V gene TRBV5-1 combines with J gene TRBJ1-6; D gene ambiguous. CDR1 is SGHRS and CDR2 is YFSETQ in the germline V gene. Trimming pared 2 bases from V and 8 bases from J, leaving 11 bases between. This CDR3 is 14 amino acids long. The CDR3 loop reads CASSFLVEDSPLHF. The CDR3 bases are TGCGCCAGCAGCTTCCTGGTGGAAGATTCACCCCTCCACTTT.

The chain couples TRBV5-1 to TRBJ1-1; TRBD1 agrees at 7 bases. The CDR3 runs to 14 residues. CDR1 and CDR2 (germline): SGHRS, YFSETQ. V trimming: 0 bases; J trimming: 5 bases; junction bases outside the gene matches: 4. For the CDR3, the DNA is TGCGCCAGCAGCTTGGACAGGGGTAATACTGAAGCTTTCTTT. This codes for CASSLDRGNTEAFF.

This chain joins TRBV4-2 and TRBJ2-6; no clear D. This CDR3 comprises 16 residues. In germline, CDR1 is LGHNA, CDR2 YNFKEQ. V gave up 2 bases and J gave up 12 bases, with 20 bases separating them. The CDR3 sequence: CASSQSVALGTSVLTF. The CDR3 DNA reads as TGTGCCAGCAGCCAATCCGTGGCCCTCGGTACATCCGTCCTGACTTTC.

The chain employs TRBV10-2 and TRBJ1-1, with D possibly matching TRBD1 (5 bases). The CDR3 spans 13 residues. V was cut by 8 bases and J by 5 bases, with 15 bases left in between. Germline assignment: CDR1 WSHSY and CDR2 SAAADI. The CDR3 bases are TGCGCCAGCGGGGGACCGGGGGAGACTGAAGCTTTCTTT. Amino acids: CASGGPGETEAFF.

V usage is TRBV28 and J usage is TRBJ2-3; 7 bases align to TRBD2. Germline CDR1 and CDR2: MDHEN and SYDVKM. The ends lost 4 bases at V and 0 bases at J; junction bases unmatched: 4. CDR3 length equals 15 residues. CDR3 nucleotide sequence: TGTGCCAGCAGTTCAGCGGGGACTAGCACAGATACGCAGTATTTT. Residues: CASSSAGTSTDTQYF.